One sample yielded the 23 T cell receptor beta chains listed below, sequenced in a study of tumor-infiltrating lymphocytes in primary liver carcinoma. It was unsorted whole blood that yielded blood RNA, and germline DNA was also extracted. Total RNA (about 500 ng) served as template for TCR beta cDNA synthesis primed by a constant-region primer. Three rounds of nested multiplex PCR with slightly modified ARM-PCR produced TCR beta libraries. Running around 9 cycles apiece, the first two PCR rounds relied on TRBV1-TRBV30 forward primers together with a C-beta reverse primer. TCRdb re-derived calls from the multiplex PCR reads in MiXCR, one entry per CDR3 protein. The profile shows some 180,000 distinct CDR3 sequences, approximately 60% of them singletons. The material sequenced was peripheral blood. These receptors came from a man aged 40-49 years with primary liver carcinoma and hepatitis B virus infection.

This clonotype was seen a handful of times. This chain links TRBV4-1 with TRBJ1-4, with TRBD1 matching over 8 bases. V gave up 4 bases and J gave up 7 bases; unmatched junction bases: 5. The CDR3 loop spans 14 amino acids. Germline-derived CDR1 and CDR2 are MGHRA and YSYEKL. The chain's CDR3 is CASSPTQGAEKLFF. Here the CDR3 DNA reads TGCGCCAGCAGCCCAACGCAGGGGGCTGAAAAACTGTTTTTT.

This rearrangement joins TRBV29-1 to TRBJ2-1; D gene uncertain. V lost 0 bases, J lost 3 bases, and 21 bases lay in between. CDR1 and CDR2 from the germline V gene are SQVTM and ANQGSEA. This CDR3 is 18 amino acids long. CDR3 bases: TGCAGCGTTGAAGATCGCGATCCAAATGGTATGGGCTACAATGAGCAGTTCTTC. This codes for CSVEDRDPNGMGYNEQFF.

This chain joins TRBV29-1 and TRBJ1-1; weak D call: TRBD1 (6 bases). There are 13 residues in the CDR3. Germline assignment: CDR1 SQVTM and CDR2 ANQGSEA. V was cut by 8 bases and J by 4 bases, with 17 bases left in between. CDR3 coding DNA: TGCAGCTCGCACAGGGACGAACTCACTGAAGCTTTCTTT. Its translation is CSSHRDELTEAFF.

This clonotype has a count of ten or more. V usage is TRBV5-5 and J usage is TRBJ2-7; tentatively, D is TRBD1 (5 bases). This CDR3 is built from 14 residues. CDR1 and CDR2 (germline): SGHKS, YYEKEE (reference sequence). Trimming left V 0 bases short and J 2 bases short, with 9 bases between. The CDR3 region has the DNA TGTGCCAGCAGCTTGGGGGGCACCGCCTACGAGCAGTACTTC. It encodes CASSLGGTAYEQYF.

Comment on this clonotype: A much more abundant neighbour one base away suggests this may be a read error. The rearrangement uses TRBV11-2 and TRBJ2-4, with D possibly being TRBD1 (5 bases). The CDR3 totals 15 residues. The germline V gene has CDR1 SGHAT and CDR2 FQNNGV. CDR3 DNA: TGTGCCAGCAGGACTGTGGGGCAGCGCCAAAACGTTCAGTACTTC. This translates into CASRTVGQRQNVQYF. The variable domain in full, completed from reference TRBV11-2 and TRBJ2-4, reads EAGVAQSPRYKIIEKRQSVAFWCNPISGHATLYWYQQILGQGPKLLIQFQNNGVVDDSQLPKDRFSAERLKGVDSTLKIQPAKLEDSAVYLCASRTVGQRQNVQYFGAGTRLSVL.

On this clonotype: Relative to the germline gene, one junction end is altered; a read error may explain this. The rearrangement uses TRBV29-1 and TRBJ1-2; weak D call: TRBD1 (5 bases). The CDR3 totals 15 residues. The germline CDR1 and CDR2 sequences are SQVTM and ANQGSEA. The CDR3 nucleotides are TGCAGCGTTCAAGAGAAGGGGCTTGCTAACTATGGCTACACCTTC. It yields the protein CSVQEKGLANYGYTF.

This chain joins TRBV14 and TRBJ2-3; possibly TRBD2 for D (6 bases). Germline V gene sequence: CDR1 SGHDN, CDR2 FVKESK. This CDR3 has 13 residues. V lost 7 bases and J 3 bases, leaving 11 bases between the germline ends. CDR3 protein: CASNPGGTDTQYF. The CDR3, as DNA: TGTGCCAGCAACCCCGGAGGGACAGATACGCAGTATTTT.

This clonotype was seen only once. The chain uses TRBV7-8 and TRBJ2-1; D perhaps matches TRBD2 (5 bases). This CDR3 is 13 amino acids long. Germline V gives CDR1 SGHVS, CDR2 FQNEAQ. V dropped 3 bases and J dropped 15 bases, with 18 bases sitting between them. The CDR3 bases are TGTGCCAGCAGCTTGCGGGTTACCCCACTATTGTTCTTC. Amino acid sequence: CASSLRVTPLLFF.

This clonotype was counted a few times. The chain recombines TRBV6-6 with TRBJ1-2; D gene ambiguous. Trimming left V 4 bases short and J 8 bases short, with 11 bases between. The CDR3 loop spans 12 amino acids. In germline, CDR1 is MNHNY, CDR2 SVGAGI (reference sequence). CDR3: CASSSDLGGYTF. Written as DNA, the CDR3 is TGTGCCAGCAGTTCCGACCTGGGCGGCTACACCTTC.

The V call is TRBV11-2, the J call TRBJ2-1; TRBD2 agrees at 8 bases. CDR3 length equals 16 residues. Germline CDR1 is SGHAT and CDR2 is FQNNGV. The CDR3 loop is CTSSLDFGLAVGEQFF. CDR3 coding DNA: TGTACTAGCAGCTTGGATTTCGGACTAGCCGTGGGTGAGCAGTTCTTC.

With regard to this clonotype: One junction end disagrees with the germline gene, perhaps due to a read error. The rearrangement joins TRBV11-2 to TRBJ2-7, with a tentative D call TRBD1 (5 bases). Looked up from germline, CDR1 is SGHAT and CDR2 is FQNNGV. The CDR3 contains 15 residues. The CDR3 bases are TGTGCTAGCAGCTCATATAGACAGAGTCCCTACGAGCAGTACTTC. Protein product: CASSSYRQSPYEQYF.

At least ten counts were recorded for this clonotype. The CDR3 reads CASSLAYGVSYEQYF. The DNA for the CDR3 is TGTGCCAGCAGCTTAGCGTACGGGGTTAGCTACGAGCAGTACTTC. The chain is built from TRBV11-2 and TRBJ2-7; D is possibly TRBD2 (5 bases). This CDR3 spans 15 amino acids. From germline, CDR1 is SGHAT and CDR2 FQNNGV. V was cut by 1 base and J by 3 bases, with 13 bases left in between.

A remark on this clonotype: The germline gene is not matched at one end of the junction; a read error may be the cause. The chain combines TRBV4-1 with TRBJ2-5, with 7 bases that match TRBD2. The CDR3 contains 18 residues. The V gene's germline CDR1 is MGHRA and CDR2 YSYEKL. CDR3 coding DNA: TGCGCCAGCAGCCAAGATCCGTCCGGGACCCGGGGAGGGGAGACCCATTACTTC. It translates to CASSQDPSGTRGGETHYF.

CDR3 in DNA: TGTGCCAGCGCCGCCCTTGGGGCGGGGGCTTACAATGAGCAGTTCTTC. It translates to CASAALGAGAYNEQFF. The chain links TRBV12-3 or TRBV12-4 to TRBJ2-1; tentative D call: TRBD2 (7 bases). The CDR3 is 16 amino acids. Trimming took off 8 bases at V and 4 bases at J, with 21 bases between the two ends.

V and J are TRBV6-6 and TRBJ2-7, with 15 positions matching TRBD2. Germline V CDR1 and CDR2: MNHNY, SVGAGI (reference sequence). The CDR3 covers 21 residues. V lost 1 base, J lost 6 bases, and 19 bases stayed unmatched. For the CDR3, the DNA is TGTGCCAGCAGTTACTACCTTCCCGGACTAGCGGGAGGGCGGGAACCCCTCGAGCAGTACTTC. Translated, it gives CASSYYLPGLAGGREPLEQYF.

Turning to this clonotype: A much larger clone is a single base away; this may be a read error. The chain employs TRBV11-3 and TRBJ2-4, with 11 positions matching TRBD2. The CDR3 extends over 21 amino acids. Germline-derived CDR1 and CDR2 are SGHNT and YENEEA. In DNA form, the CDR3 reads TGTGCCGGCAGCCCTCGACAGCCGGGACTAGCGGAGCCCCTAGCCAAAAACATTCAGTACTTC. This gives the protein CAGSPRQPGLAEPLAKNIQYF.

J is TRBJ2-3 and V is TRBV5-1; possible D gene TRBD2, 6 bases. The germline gives CDR1 SGHRS, CDR2 YFSETQ. The CDR3 is 15 residues long. Trimming left V 0 bases short and J 2 bases short, with 10 bases between. For the CDR3, the DNA is TGCGCCAGCAGCTTGGCCGGGACTCCCACAGATACGCAGTATTTT. Translated: CASSLAGTPTDTQYF.

On this clonotype: At one end, the junction sequence differs from germline, possibly due to a read error. The chain has TRBV11-2 and TRBJ2-1; D is possibly TRBD1 (5 bases). This CDR3 is built from 13 residues. Germline V gives CDR1 SGHAT, CDR2 FQNNGV. CDR3 coding DNA: TGTGCTAGCAGCTTAGGCCTGGACATGGAGCAGTTCTTC. It encodes CASSLGLDMEQFF. Combining the CDR3 with reference TRBV11-2 and TRBJ2-1 gives the whole variable domain EAGVAQSPRYKIIEKRQSVAFWCNPISGHATLYWYQQILGQGPKLLIQFQNNGVVDDSQLPKDRFSAERLKGVDSTLKIQPAKLEDSAVYLCASSLGLDMEQFFGPGTRLTVL.

This clonotype was seen ten or more times. This sequence joins TRBV11-1 and TRBJ2-2; D gene unclear. The V gene's germline CDR1 is SGHAT and CDR2 FQDESV (reference sequence). This CDR3 region has 13 residues. The germline V and J ends were trimmed by 9 bases and 1 base, with 9 bases remaining between them. The CDR3 DNA reads as TGTGCCAGTGAAAGCCTGAACACCGGGGAGCTGTTTTTT. Protein sequence: CASESLNTGELFF.

This clonotype came up once. A much larger clone differs from this one at a single base, so this may be a read error. The gene calls are TRBV29-1 and TRBJ2-7; 13 nucleotides agree with TRBD2. CDR3 length equals 15 residues. J lost 6 bases, V lost 0 bases, and 5 bases had no gene match. Germline CDR1 is SQVTM and CDR2 is ANQGSEA. CDR3 region: CSVEDGTSGNGEQYF. The CDR3, as DNA: TGCAGCGTTGAAGACGGGACTAGCGGGAACGGCGAGCAGTACTTC.

This chain links TRBV28 with TRBJ2-1, with 12 bases aligning to TRBD1. There are 16 residues in the CDR3. Germline V gene lookup returns CDR1 MDHEN and CDR2 SYDVKM. Trimming cost V 8 bases and J 7 bases; bases outside gene matches: 12. CDR3 amino acids: CASGLTGTGGSNEQFF. Here the CDR3 DNA reads TGTGCCAGCGGGCTCACTGGGACAGGGGGCTCAAATGAGCAGTTCTTC.

The chain joins TRBV6-5 to TRBJ2-7; either TRBD1 or TRBD2 may supply D (5 bases each). Germline CDR1 is MNHEY and CDR2 is SVGAGI. With 2 bases removed from V and 6 bases from J, the gap between germline ends came to 17 bases. The CDR3 covers 15 residues. The CDR3 DNA is TGTGCCAGCAGTTACATGGGACCCCGGTTGGGCGAGCAGTACTTC. Translation gives CASSYMGPRLGEQYF.

V is TRBV10-3 and J is TRBJ2-7; TRBD2 aligns across 9 bases. V shed 6 bases, J shed 0 bases, and the junction held 3 bases outside the gene matches. Germline assignment: CDR1 ENHRY and CDR2 SYGVKD. This CDR3 has 14 residues. The CDR3 DNA is TGTGCCATCAGGAGGACTAGCGTCTCCTACGAGCAGTACTTC. As protein: CAIRRTSVSYEQYF.